The 15 T cell receptor beta chains below all came from one sample that was sequenced in a study of beta chain features in type 1 diabetes (dated by TCRdb to the late 2010s). The method was the immunoSEQ multiplex PCR assay. All of the isolated RNA was reverse transcribed with the High Capacity cDNA Reverse Transcription Kit, so expressed TCRB transcripts were sequenced. This immuneACCESS table, as held by TCRdb, lists in-frame sequences with V and J called but not all clones. Of the missing ones, under half trace to an unresolved V gene in checked studies; the others have no known cause. This sample holds 140,000 to 150,000 clones; around 50% were observed only once. Jointly, the top ten make up roughly 0.42% of the sample. Sequencing was done on a sample of Tregs from blood. Reading the label with the study, this specimen's cell subset or site is: regulatory CD4+ T cells. The origin of the receptors is a man aged 18 to 30 in good health.

This clone was observed a handful of times. The rearrangement uses TRBV28 and TRBJ2-3; no clear D. This CDR3 spans 15 amino acids. Germline V gene data show CDR1 as MDHEN and CDR2 as SYDVKM. The V and J ends lost 3 bases and 2 bases respectively, with 12 bases between them. CDR3 protein: CASSFWQSFTDTQYF. The CDR3 DNA is TGTGCCAGCAGTTTCTGGCAAAGTTTCACAGATACGCAGTATTTT.

The rearrangement links TRBV20-1 to TRBJ2-7; D gene ambiguous. V shed 5 bases and J shed 3 bases, with 8 bases lying between them. The germline V gene has CDR1 DFQATT and CDR2 SNEGSKA (reference sequence). The CDR3 extends over 11 amino acids. The CDR3 protein is CSAPRIYEQYF. In nucleotides, the CDR3 is TGCAGTGCTCCCCGTATCTACGAGCAGTACTTC.

This clone was counted once. The chain joins TRBV11-1 to TRBJ2-3, with 15 bases lining up with TRBD2. The CDR3 consists of 16 residues. Losses at the gene ends were 6 bases for V and 6 bases for J; bases not matched to a gene: 7. Germline values: CDR1 SGHAT, CDR2 FQDESV (reference sequence). This chain's CDR3 is CASSQRGLAGGDTQYF. Written as DNA, the CDR3 is TGTGCCAGCAGTCAAAGGGGACTAGCGGGAGGCGATACGCAGTATTTT.

The V call is TRBV30, the J call TRBJ1-6; D gene uncertain. Trimming stripped 4 bases from V and 0 bases from J, with 10 bases between. Germline V gene sequence: CDR1 GTSNPN, CDR2 SVGIG (reference sequence). CDR3 length equals 15 residues. CDR3 bases: TGTGCCTGGATTGAGGTTAGCTCCTATAATTCACCCCTCCACTTT. Encoded protein: CAWIEVSSYNSPLHF.

This rearrangement joins TRBV18 to TRBJ1-4; 7 bases are a match to TRBD1. The V gene end was trimmed by 3 bases and the J gene end by 3 bases; junction bases not matched to a gene: 4. This CDR3 has 15 amino acids. Germline V gives CDR1 KGHSH, CDR2 LQKENI. The CDR3 DNA sequence: TGTGCCAGCTCACCGACAGGGCTAGCTAATGAAAAACTGTTTTTT. Translating gives CASSPTGLANEKLFF.

The table lists this clone with a few counts. V and J are TRBV7-6 and TRBJ1-1, with 9 bases fitting TRBD1. Looked up from germline, CDR1 is SGHVS and CDR2 is FNYEAQ. The CDR3 length is 15 residues. Germline trimming cut 5 bases from V and 1 base from J; bases unmatched to any gene: 5. This CDR3 is CASSTLTGGNTEAFF. For the CDR3, the DNA is TGTGCCAGCAGCACCCTGACAGGGGGGAACACTGAAGCTTTCTTT.

V gene TRBV9 combines with J gene TRBJ2-5; possibly TRBD2 for D (5 bases). Between the trimmed V and J ends, which lost 1 base and 7 bases, there was a span of 17 bases. This CDR3 has 15 amino acids. Germline V gene data show CDR1 as SGDLS and CDR2 as YYNGEE. The CDR3 nucleotides read TGTGCCAGCAGCGTAACCCTAGCCGGAGGTGGGACCCAGTACTTC. This codes for CASSVTLAGGGTQYF.

The V call is TRBV28, the J call TRBJ2-1, with 14 bases aligning to TRBD2. This CDR3 spans 16 amino acids. Per the germline V gene, CDR1 is MDHEN and CDR2 is SYDVKM. After removal of 5 bases from V and 8 bases from J, the junction contained 8 bases not matched to a gene. The CDR3 region has the DNA TGTGCCAGCAGTATACGACTAGCGGGAGGGGGGGATGAGCAGTTCTTC. Amino acids: CASSIRLAGGGDEQFF.

The gene calls are TRBV10-3 and TRBJ1-2; D gene uncertain. The V and J ends lost 4 bases and 8 bases respectively, with 17 bases between them. The CDR3 is 14 residues long. Germline lookup yields CDR1 ENHRY and CDR2 SYGVKD. CDR3 amino acids: CAISGTVKRQGYTF. The CDR3 DNA sequence: TGTGCCATCAGTGGTACAGTTAAAAGGCAGGGCTACACCTTC.

The chain joins TRBV11-2 to TRBJ2-5; possible D gene TRBD2, 6 bases. V dropped 2 bases and J dropped 3 bases, with 13 bases sitting between them. This CDR3 comprises 15 residues. Germline V gives CDR1 SGHAT, CDR2 FQNNGV. CDR3 nucleotide sequence: TGTGCCAGCAGCTTAAATGGGAGGAGGGAAGAGACCCAGTACTTC. Residues: CASSLNGRREETQYF.

This chain connects TRBV5-1 to TRBJ2-7; 16 bases line up with TRBD2. Trimming took 4 bases from V and 5 from J; bases not matched to a gene: 6. The CDR3 has 16 amino acids. CDR1 and CDR2 (germline): SGHRS, YFSETQ. CDR3 sequence reads: CASSGGTSGGAHEQYF. CDR3 sequence (DNA): TGCGCCAGCAGCGGAGGGACTAGCGGGGGGGCCCACGAGCAGTACTTC.

The CDR3 region is CASRFQGGTGELFF. In DNA, the CDR3 is TGTGCCAGCAGATTTCAGGGGGGCACCGGGGAGCTGTTTTTT. The chain uses TRBV7-3 and TRBJ2-2; D is possibly TRBD1 (7 bases). Germline loops: CDR1 SGHTA, CDR2 FQGTGA. The CDR3 sequence is 14 residues long. Between the trimmed V and J ends, which lost 6 bases and 4 bases, there was a span of 12 bases.

This clone has just a few counts. The V call is TRBV30, the J call TRBJ2-1; TRBD1 agrees at 9 bases. Trimming took 2 bases from V and 3 from J; bases not matched to a gene: 5. The length of the CDR3 is 15 residues. Germline CDR1 and CDR2: GTSNPN and SVGIG (reference sequence). CDR3 amino acids: CAWSRLGQGYNEQFF. The CDR3 DNA follows: TGTGCCTGGAGTCGCCTGGGACAGGGCTACAATGAGCAGTTCTTC.

This chain uses TRBV29-1 with TRBJ1-1; D is perhaps TRBD1 (5 bases). This CDR3 region has 14 residues. Trimming took off 3 bases at V and 1 base at J, with 12 bases between the two ends. The germline V gene has CDR1 SQVTM and CDR2 ANQGSEA. The CDR3 region has the DNA TGCAGCGTTGAGAGGCGGGGGACGAACACTGAAGCTTTCTTT. Protein product: CSVERRGTNTEAFF.

CDR3 loop: CASSPYWTSGGTDTQYF. CDR3 nucleotides: TGTGCCAGCAGCCCCTATTGGACTAGCGGGGGCACAGATACGCAGTATTTT. The V and J genes are TRBV9 and TRBJ2-3; 12 positions agree with TRBD2. The CDR3 length is 17 residues. Losses at the gene ends were 4 bases for V and 1 base for J; bases not matched to a gene: 7. Germline V gene data show CDR1 as SGDLS and CDR2 as YYNGEE.